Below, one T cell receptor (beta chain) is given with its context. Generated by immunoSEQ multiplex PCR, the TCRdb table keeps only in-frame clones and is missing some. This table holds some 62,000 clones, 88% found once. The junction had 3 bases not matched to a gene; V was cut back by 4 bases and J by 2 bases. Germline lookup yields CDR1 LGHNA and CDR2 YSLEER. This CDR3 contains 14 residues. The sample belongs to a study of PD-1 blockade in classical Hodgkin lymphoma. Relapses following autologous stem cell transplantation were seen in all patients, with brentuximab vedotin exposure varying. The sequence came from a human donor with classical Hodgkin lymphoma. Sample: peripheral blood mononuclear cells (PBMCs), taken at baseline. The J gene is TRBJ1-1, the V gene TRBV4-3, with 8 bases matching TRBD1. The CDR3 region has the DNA TGCGCCAGCAGCCCCGGACAGGGCAACACTGAAGCTTTCTTT. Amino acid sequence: CASSPGQGNTEAFF.